This T cell receptor (beta chain) comes out of a study of graft-versus-host responses after intestinal transplantation. In the study overall: Recipients were all induced with anti-thymocyte globulin, then given tacrolimus and steroids for approximately three years.

The protocol was immunoSEQ multiplex PCR, while the TCRdb copy is restricted to in-frame clones and leaves out a portion. The sample contains around 110,000 clones, roughly nine tenths of which appear only once. For this clone: Antigen: not known.

J was trimmed by 1 base and V by 5 bases; bases with no gene match: 6. Germline CDR1 and CDR2: LNHDA and SQIVND (reference sequence). The length of the CDR3 is 15 residues. Sequencing used unstimulated CD4+ T cells sorted from spleen or lymph node cells, obtained before intestinal transplant. The rearrangement links TRBV19 to TRBJ2-3; 7 bases line up with TRBD1. This clonotype originated in a human donor who received an intestinal transplant. The CDR3 region has the DNA TGTGCCAGTAGTCCAGGGACAGTTGGCACAGATACGCAGTATTTT. This translates into CASSPGTVGTDTQYF.